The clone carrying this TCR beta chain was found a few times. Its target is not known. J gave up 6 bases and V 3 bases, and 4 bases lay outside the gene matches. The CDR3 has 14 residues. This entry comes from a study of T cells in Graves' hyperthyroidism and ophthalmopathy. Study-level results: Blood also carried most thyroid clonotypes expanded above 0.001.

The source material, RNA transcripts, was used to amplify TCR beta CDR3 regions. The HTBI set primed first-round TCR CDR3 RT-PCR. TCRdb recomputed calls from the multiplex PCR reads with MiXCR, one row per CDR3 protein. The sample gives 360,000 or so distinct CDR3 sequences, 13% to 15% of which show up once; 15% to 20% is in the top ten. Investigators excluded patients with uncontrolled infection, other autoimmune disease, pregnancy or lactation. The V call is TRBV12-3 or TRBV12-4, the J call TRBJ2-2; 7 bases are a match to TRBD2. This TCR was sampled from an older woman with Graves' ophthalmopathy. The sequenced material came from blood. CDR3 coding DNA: TGTGCCAGCAGTTTCCCGGGGAGGGCCGGGGAGCTGTTTTTT. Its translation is CASSFPGRAGELFF.